The clone carrying this T cell receptor (beta chain) came up many times. The sample comes from a study of T cells in Graves' hyperthyroidism and ophthalmopathy. Study-wide background: Blood from the periphery was taken at initial diagnosis, before any treatment.

In germline, CDR1 is WNHNN, CDR2 SYGVQD (reference sequence). The CDR3 contains 14 residues. Losses at the gene ends were 4 bases for V and 6 bases for J; bases not matched to a gene: 5. Amplified TCR beta CDR3 regions derived from RNA transcripts. A set of HTBI primers served as the primers for a first-round RT-PCR of the TCR CDR3. TCRdb independently ran MiXCR on the multiplex PCR reads; one entry per CDR3 protein. The data show over 200,000 distinct CDR3 sequences, with about 14% seen just once and about an eighth held by the top ten. These patients, aged 18 to 65, had recently diagnosed hyperthyroidism lasting under 2 months. Uncontrolled infection, other autoimmune disease, pregnancy or lactation excluded patients.

The source material was blood. This rearrangement joins TRBV10-1 to TRBJ2-2; 7 bases match TRBD1. The receptor was isolated from a woman between 35 and 50 years old with Graves' hyperthyroidism that later progressed to Graves' ophthalmopathy. CDR3 loop: CASSGVGGSGELFF. CDR3 DNA: TGCGCCAGCAGTGGCGTAGGGGGCTCCGGGGAGCTGTTTTTT.